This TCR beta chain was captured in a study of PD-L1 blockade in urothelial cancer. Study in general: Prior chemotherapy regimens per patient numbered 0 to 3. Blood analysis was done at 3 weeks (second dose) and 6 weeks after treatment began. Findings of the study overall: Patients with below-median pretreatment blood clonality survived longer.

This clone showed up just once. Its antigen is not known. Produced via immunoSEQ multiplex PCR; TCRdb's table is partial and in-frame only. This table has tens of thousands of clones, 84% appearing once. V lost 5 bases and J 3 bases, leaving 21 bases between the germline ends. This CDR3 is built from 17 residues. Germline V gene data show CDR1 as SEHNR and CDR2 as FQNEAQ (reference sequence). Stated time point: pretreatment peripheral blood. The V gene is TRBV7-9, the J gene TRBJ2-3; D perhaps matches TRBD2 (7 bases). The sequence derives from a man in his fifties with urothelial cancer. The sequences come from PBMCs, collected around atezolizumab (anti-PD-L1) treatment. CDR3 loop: CASSTQRGGGSTDTQYF. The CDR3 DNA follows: TGTGCCAGCAGCACCCAGCGTGGGGGGGGCTCGACAGATACGCAGTATTTT.